A selection of T cell receptor beta chains follows, all from one sample in a study of blood T cell repertoires in COVID-19. Only in-frame clones appear in the TCRdb table, and some are missing; sequencing was by immunoSEQ multiplex PCR. The sample holds hundreds of thousands of clones; 75% to 90% are singletons and the top ten take less than 15%. What was sequenced was peripheral blood. These receptors came from a woman between 70 and 85 years old with COVID-19, enrolled during active disease. Each CDR3 is given with its conserved first and last residue. A D gene is named only where the DNA matches it firmly. Not all rows give a size; the values are once, few, many and, for expanded clones, a class.

>TRBJ2-2|TRBV28|-|TRBD1
TGTGCCAGCAGTTCTACCGGGACAGGGACCACCGGGGAGCTGTTTTTT
CASSSTGTGTTGELFF
>TRBJ2-5|TRBV7-8|-|-
TGTGCCAGCAGCTCCACGGAGGGGCGGGAGACCCAGTACTTC
CASSSTEGRETQYF
>TRBJ1-1|TRBV9|-|-
TGTGCCAGCAGCGTCCTGGACAGGAACACTGAAGCTTTCTTT
CASSVLDRNTEAFF
>TRBJ2-2|TRBV5-5|many|-
TGTGCCAGCAGCCCCGCAACTTCATGGACCGGGGAGCTGTTTTTT
CASSPATSWTGELFF
>TRBJ2-3|TRBV5-1|-|-
TGCGCCAGCAGCCAGACGGGTAGCACAGATACGCAGTATTTT
CASSQTGSTDTQYF
>TRBJ1-2|TRBV7-8|-|-
TGTGCCAGCAGTTTTACAGCCTATGGCTACACCTTC
CASSFTAYGYTF
>TRBJ2-5|TRBV7-3|-|-
TGTGCCAGCAGCTTAAACGGGGGTTCGGAGACCCAGTACTTC
CASSLNGGSETQYF
>TRBJ2-2|TRBV10-1|-|TRBD1
TGCGCCAGCAGCCGGGACAGGGGAACCGGGGAGCTGTTTTTT
CASSRDRGTGELFF
>TRBJ2-1|TRBV7-2|-|TRBD2
TGTGCCAGCAGCTCGACTAGCGGGGGGGTTCGAGAGCAGTTCTTC
CASSSTSGGVREQFF
>TRBJ2-5|TRBV9|-|-
TGTGCCAGCAGCGTATTAGGGGGACAAGAGACCCAGTACTTC
CASSVLGGQETQYF
>TRBJ1-4|TRBV6-6|-|-
TGTGCCAGCAGTTACTCCGAGGCTAACGAGGGCGAAAAACTGTTTTTT
CASSYSEANEGEKLFF
>TRBJ1-2|TRBV28|-|-
TGTGCCAGCAGTTTAGACACCCTAATGTTCGGCTACACCTTC
CASSLDTLMFGYTF
>TRBJ2-5|TRBV6-5|-|-
TGTGCCAGCAGTTACAGTTTGGGGGCTGGGGATGAGACCCAGTACTTC
CASSYSLGAGDETQYF
>TRBJ1-5|TRBV28|-|TRBD1
TGTGCCAGCAGTTTACAGGCGGCAAAGACAGGGGATAGCAATCAGCCCCAGCATTTT
CASSLQAAKTGDSNQPQHF
>TRBJ2-6|TRBV6-5|few|-
TGTGCCAGCAGTTTCTCCCCTCCTGGGGCCAACGTCCTGACTTTC
CASSFSPPGANVLTF
>TRBJ1-5|TRBV5-1|once|TRBD1
TGCGCCAGCAGCGAGACAGGGGTTAATCAGCCCCAGCATTTT
CASSETGVNQPQHF
>TRBJ1-4|TRBV5-6|few|TRBD1
TGTGCCAGCAGCTTGGGACCGGGACAGGGTGGTGAAAAACTGTTTTTT
CASSLGPGQGGEKLFF
>TRBJ1-1|TRBV4-1|-|TRBD1
TGCGCCAGCAGCCCCCGGGGGATGGACAGGGGGCTAACTGAAGCTTTCTTT
CASSPRGMDRGLTEAFF
>TRBJ2-7|TRBV11-1|-|TRBD1
TGTGCCAGCAGCCTACTTGGGACAGTTTACGAGCAGTACTTC
CASSLLGTVYEQYF
>TRBJ1-1|TRBV21-1|-|-
TGTGCCAGCAGCGACAGGGGGGCGGGCACTGAAGCTTTCTTT
CASSDRGAGTEAFF
>TRBJ2-5|TRBV18|once|TRBD2
TGTGCCAGCTCACTCAATAGCGGGGGTCAAGAGACCCAGTACTTC
CASSLNSGGQETQYF
>TRBJ1-1|TRBV13|-|-
TGTGCCAGCAGACAACCGGGAGACACTGAAGCTTTCTTT
CASRQPGDTEAFF
>TRBJ1-2|TRBV5-1|-|TRBD1
TGCGCCAGCAGCCCCCAATCCGGGACAGGGAATGTCTACACCTTC
CASSPQSGTGNVYTF